Listed below are T cell receptor beta chains from one sample, sequenced in a study of radiation and T cells in renal cell carcinoma. Generated by immunoSEQ multiplex PCR, the TCRdb table keeps only in-frame clones and is missing some. This table holds 150,000 or so clones, approximately 90% found once. The material sequenced was blood, taken from a patient whose treatment included radiotherapy and nephrectomy. All receptors derive from a woman aged 50 to 65 with renal cell carcinoma. Each CDR3 is given with its conserved first and last residue. A D gene is named only where the DNA matches it firmly. The size of a clone is reported for some rows only, either as once, few or many, or as a class for expanded clones.

J gene	D gene	V gene	clone size	CDR3 DNA	CDR3 protein
TRBJ2-6	NA	TRBV19	once	TGTGCCAGTACGGCACGGAGCTCTGGGGCCAACGTCCTGACTTTC	CASTARSSGANVLTF
TRBJ2-2	TRBD2	TRBV7-2	once	TGTGCCAGCAGCTCACTAGCGGGGGGCGGGGAGCTGTTTTTT	CASSSLAGGGELFF
TRBJ1-3	NA	TRBV7-2	NA	TGTGCCAGCAGCAGACAGGAGGGCTCTGGAAACACCATATATTTT	CASSRQEGSGNTIYF
TRBJ1-6	TRBD1	TRBV4-1	few	TGCGCCAGCAGCCAAGGAGGGACAGTGAATTCACCCCTCCACTTT	CASSQGGTVNSPLHF
TRBJ1-3	NA	TRBV2	NA	TGTGCCAGCAGTTCACAGGGCCACTCTGGAAACACCATATATTTT	CASSSQGHSGNTIYF
TRBJ1-1	NA	TRBV7-6	NA	TGTGCCAGCAGCTTTGAAGGGACTGAAGCTTTCTTT	CASSFEGTEAFF
TRBJ2-7	NA	TRBV14	NA	TGTGCCAGCAGCCGTGGACAGAAGCAGTACTTC	CASSRGQKQYF
TRBJ1-4	NA	TRBV28	NA	TGTGCCAGCAGTCCCCCCAATAGGAAACTGTTTTTT	CASSPPNRKLFF
TRBJ2-7	NA	TRBV7-3	NA	TGTGCCAGCAGCTTGACCTCTCTAGGAGAGCAGTACTTC	CASSLTSLGEQYF
TRBJ2-5	NA	TRBV23-1	NA	TGCGCCAGCAGTCGGGGCCACCCTCGTAGGTACTTC	CASSRGHPRRYF
TRBJ1-1	NA	TRBV13	NA	TGTGCCAGCAGCTTTACAGGGAACACTGAAGCTTTCTTT	CASSFTGNTEAFF
TRBJ1-2	NA	TRBV6-1	NA	TGTGCCAGCAGTGAAGCGCAGGATAACTATGGCTACACCTTC	CASSEAQDNYGYTF
TRBJ1-3	NA	TRBV7-9	NA	TGTGCCAGCAGCTTACTCATCTCTGGAAACACCATATATTTT	CASSLLISGNTIYF
TRBJ1-1	TRBD1	TRBV11-3	NA	TGTGCCAGCAGCCGGGGGGGACAGGTCGGCACTGAAGCTTTCTTT	CASSRGGQVGTEAFF
TRBJ1-6	TRBD1	TRBV5-1	NA	TGCGCCAGCAGCTTGGCGGGGACAGATCTCGGGTCACCCCTCCACTTT	CASSLAGTDLGSPLHF
TRBJ1-5	NA	TRBV7-8	NA	TGTGCCAGCAGCTTAATCCCCAGGGACGATTTGCCCCAGCATTTT	CASSLIPRDDLPQHF
TRBJ1-4	TRBD1	TRBV11-2	NA	TGTGCCAGCAGCTCGTACAAGGGGGCAAGTGAAAAACTGTTTTTT	CASSSYKGASEKLFF
TRBJ2-2	NA	TRBV9	NA	TGTGCCAGCGGGACACCCAACACCGGGGAGCTGTTTTTT	CASGTPNTGELFF
TRBJ1-6	TRBD1	TRBV30	NA	TGTGCCTGGAGTGTACACGGCAGGGGGACTTCACCCCTCCACTTT	CAWSVHGRGTSPLHF
TRBJ2-7	NA	TRBV2	NA	TGTGCCAGCAGTTTCGACTACGAGCAGTACTTC	CASSFDYEQYF
TRBJ2-7	TRBD2	TRBV18	NA	TGTGCCAGCTCACCTGGGACTAGCGCACTCTACGAGCAGTACTTC	CASSPGTSALYEQYF
TRBJ1-2	TRBD1	TRBV29-1	NA	TGCAGCGTTGGAGTTCGGGACAGGGCGTTAGCTAACTATGGCTACACCTTC	CSVGVRDRALANYGYTF
TRBJ1-1	TRBD1	TRBV30	few	TGTGCCTGGAGTGTTGAGGACAGGGCCGCTTTCTTT	CAWSVEDRAAFF
TRBJ2-7	NA	TRBV6-5	once	TGTGCCAGCAGTTACGAGGCCTCCCGTTCCTACGAGCAGTACTTC	CASSYEASRSYEQYF
TRBJ1-2	NA	TRBV4-3	NA	TGCGCCAGCAGCCAAGTGTCAGGGAATTATGGCTACACCTTC	CASSQVSGNYGYTF
TRBJ2-7	NA	TRBV7-2	NA	TGTGCCAGCAGCTTTGGAGGGGTAAGAGAGCAGTACTTC	CASSFGGVREQYF
TRBJ2-7	NA	TRBV7-8	NA	TGTGCCAGCAGCTTAGAGACGGCCACCTACGAGCAGTACTTC	CASSLETATYEQYF
TRBJ2-5	TRBD2	TRBV19	NA	TGTGCCAGTAGTATACGGACTAGCGGGGGTCAAGAGACCCAGTACTTC	CASSIRTSGGQETQYF
TRBJ1-2	NA	TRBV6-5	NA	TGTGCCAGCAGTGCCCAGGGGAACTATGGCTACACCTTC	CASSAQGNYGYTF
TRBJ1-1	NA	TRBV10-3	NA	TGTGCCACCGCCCGACCTACAGGGACGAACACTGAAGCTTTCTTT	CATARPTGTNTEAFF
TRBJ2-7	NA	TRBV7-2	NA	TGTGCCAGCAGCTCCTTAGCCGGCGAGCAGTACTTC	CASSSLAGEQYF
TRBJ1-1	TRBD1	TRBV7-8	NA	TGTGCCAGCAGCGTCCAACAGGGGGCGAACACTGAAGCTTTCTTT	CASSVQQGANTEAFF
TRBJ2-5	TRBD2	TRBV7-9	NA	TGTGCCAGCAGCTTAACGGGGGGCCAAGAGACCCAGTACTTC	CASSLTGGQETQYF
TRBJ1-2	NA	TRBV4-3	NA	TGCGCCAGCAGCCAACTAGGACGGACCTACACCTTC	CASSQLGRTYTF
TRBJ2-5	TRBD2	TRBV29-1	NA	TGCAGCTCCCAGGTGTGGGGGGGTGAGACCCAGTACTTC	CSSQVWGGETQYF
TRBJ2-2	TRBD1	TRBV2	medium-sized	TGTGCCAGCAGTGTCGCCCGGACAGGGCAAACCGGGGAGCTGTTTTTT	CASSVARTGQTGELFF
TRBJ2-3	NA	TRBV5-1	NA	TGCGCCAGCAGCTTGACGGATGGAGGCGCAGATACGCAGTATTTT	CASSLTDGGADTQYF
TRBJ2-5	NA	TRBV28	NA	TGTGCCAGCAGTTCGCAGTACCAAGAGACCCAGTACTTC	CASSSQYQETQYF
TRBJ1-2	NA	TRBV30	NA	TGTGCCTGGAGTGTACTTACAGGTGGCTACACCTTC	CAWSVLTGGYTF
TRBJ1-1	NA	TRBV6-1	few	TGTGCCAGCAGTGAAGCGATGAACACTGAAGCTTTCTTT	CASSEAMNTEAFF
TRBJ2-7	NA	TRBV6-5	NA	TGTGCCAGCAGTTACTCGGGCAGAAGGACCTACGAGCAGTACTTC	CASSYSGRRTYEQYF
TRBJ2-1	TRBD2	TRBV5-1	NA	TGCGCCAGCAGCTTTAGTAGCGGGGTGTACAATGAGCAGTTCTTC	CASSFSSGVYNEQFF
TRBJ2-7	TRBD1	TRBV19	NA	TGTGCCAGTAGTGCCCGACAGGGGTCTGGGGAGCAGTACTTC	CASSARQGSGEQYF
TRBJ2-5	TRBD2	TRBV2	NA	TGTGCCAGCAGTGCCCCTAGCGGGGGCCAAGAGACCCAGTACTTC	CASSAPSGGQETQYF
TRBJ1-1	NA	TRBV18	NA	TGTGCCAGCTCACCACAGAAGAACACTGAAGCTTTCTTT	CASSPQKNTEAFF
TRBJ1-1	TRBD1	TRBV9	NA	TGTGCCAGCAGCCGACAGGGAGGGGGTACTGAAGCTTTCTTT	CASSRQGGGTEAFF
TRBJ1-4	NA	TRBV9	NA	TGTGCCAGCAGCTCCTCTCGGGACGGTAATGAAAAACTGTTTTTT	CASSSSRDGNEKLFF